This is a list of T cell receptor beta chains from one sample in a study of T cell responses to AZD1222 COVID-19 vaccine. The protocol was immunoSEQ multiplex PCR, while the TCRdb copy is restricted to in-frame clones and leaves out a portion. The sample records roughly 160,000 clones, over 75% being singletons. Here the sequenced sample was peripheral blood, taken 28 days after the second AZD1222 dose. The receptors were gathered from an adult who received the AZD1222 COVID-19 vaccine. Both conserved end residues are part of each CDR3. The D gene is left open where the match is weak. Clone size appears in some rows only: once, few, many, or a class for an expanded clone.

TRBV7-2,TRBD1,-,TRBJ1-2,CASRQDRGYGYTF,TGTGCCAGCAGACAAGACAGGGGCTATGGCTACACCTTC
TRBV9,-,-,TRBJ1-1,CASSVDGNTEAFF,TGTGCCAGCAGCGTAGATGGGAACACTGAAGCTTTCTTT
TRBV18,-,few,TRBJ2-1,CASSPASRGDYNEQFF,TGTGCCAGCTCACCCGCAAGCAGGGGGGACTACAATGAGCAGTTCTTC
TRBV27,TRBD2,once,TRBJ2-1,CASSPLAGVYNEQFF,TGTGCCAGCTCACCCCTAGCGGGGGTATACAATGAGCAGTTCTTC
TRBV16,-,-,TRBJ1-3,CASSQSGAPGNTIYF,TGTGCCAGCAGCCAATCAGGAGCACCTGGAAACACCATATATTTT
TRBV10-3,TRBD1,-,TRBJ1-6,CASWDRGNSSPLHF,TGTGCCAGTTGGGACAGGGGAAATTCTTCACCCCTCCACTTT
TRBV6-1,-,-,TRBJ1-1,CASSEDPGGLSFF,TGTGCCAGCAGTGAAGATCCAGGTGGGTTGTCTTTCTTT
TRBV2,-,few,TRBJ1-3,CASNPGSSGNTIYF,TGTGCCAGCAACCCAGGGAGCTCTGGAAACACCATATATTTT
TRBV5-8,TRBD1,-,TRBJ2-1,CASSFGTGYNEQFF,TGTGCCAGCAGCTTCGGGACAGGGTACAATGAGCAGTTCTTC
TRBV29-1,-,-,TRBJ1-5,CSVGPRRGADQPQHF,TGCAGCGTTGGGCCCCGCCGGGGGGCCGATCAGCCCCAGCATTTT
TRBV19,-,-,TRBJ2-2,CASSRTELYTGELFF,TGTGCCAGTAGTAGGACAGAATTATACACCGGGGAGCTGTTTTTT
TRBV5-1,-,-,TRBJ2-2,CASRTGELFF,TGCGCCAGCAGAACCGGGGAGCTGTTTTTT
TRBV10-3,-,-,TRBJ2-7,CATTPSLTGTRHEQYF,TGTGCCACCACTCCCTCCCTAACGGGGACAAGGCACGAGCAGTACTTC
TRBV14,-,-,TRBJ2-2,CASSQSRNTGELFF,TGTGCCAGCAGCCAGTCCAGAAACACCGGGGAGCTGTTTTTT
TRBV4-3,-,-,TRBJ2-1,CASSQEVEVFVDNEQFF,TGCGCCAGCAGCCAAGAAGTAGAAGTATTTGTAGACAATGAGCAGTTCTTC
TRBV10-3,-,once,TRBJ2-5,CAISGGAQETQYF,TGTGCCATCAGTGGTGGGGCCCAAGAGACCCAGTACTTC
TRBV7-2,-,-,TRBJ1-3,CASSSHTGLSSGNTIYF,TGTGCCAGCAGCTCACACACAGGGCTCAGCTCTGGAAACACCATATATTTT
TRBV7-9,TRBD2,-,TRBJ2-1,CASSFRAGVRDEQFF,TGTGCCAGCAGCTTCCGGGCGGGGGTTCGCGATGAGCAGTTCTTC
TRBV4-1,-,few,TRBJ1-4,CASSHLIAHSATNEKLFF,TGCGCCAGCAGCCACCTCATCGCACACAGTGCAACTAATGAAAAACTGTTTTTT
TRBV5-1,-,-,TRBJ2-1,CASRPLVTSYNEQFF,TGCGCCAGCCGCCCTTTAGTTACGTCCTACAATGAGCAGTTCTTC
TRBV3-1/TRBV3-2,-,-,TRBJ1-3,CASSRPSSSGNTIYF,TGTGCCAGCAGCCGGCCTTCTAGCTCTGGAAACACCATATATTTT
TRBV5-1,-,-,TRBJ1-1,CASSFQSPNTEAFF,TGCGCCAGCAGCTTTCAGAGCCCGAACACTGAAGCTTTCTTT
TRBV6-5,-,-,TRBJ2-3,CASTSSTDTQYF,TGTGCCAGCACTTCCAGCACAGATACGCAGTATTTT
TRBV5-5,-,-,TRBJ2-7,CASSFGGPYEQYF,TGTGCCAGCAGCTTCGGGGGCCCCTACGAGCAGTACTTC
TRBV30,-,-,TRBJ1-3,CAWSFDSRNTIYF,TGTGCCTGGAGTTTTGACAGTCGAAACACCATATATTTT
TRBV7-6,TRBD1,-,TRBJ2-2,CASSLAPPDRGNTGELFF,TGTGCCAGCAGCTTAGCCCCCCCGGACAGGGGGAACACCGGGGAGCTGTTTTTT
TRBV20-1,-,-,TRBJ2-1,CSARVTGEQFF,TGCAGTGCTAGAGTCACCGGTGAGCAGTTCTTC
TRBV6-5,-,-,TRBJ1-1,CASSYRGMNTEAFF,TGTGCCAGCAGTTACCGGGGTATGAACACTGAAGCTTTCTTT
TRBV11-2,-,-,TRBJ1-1,CASSLRGTEAFF,TGTGCCAGCAGCCTCCGGGGAACTGAAGCTTTCTTT
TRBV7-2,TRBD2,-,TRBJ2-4,CASSPSSSGGGNIQYF,TGTGCCAGCAGCCCTTCATCAAGCGGCGGGGGGAACATTCAGTACTTC
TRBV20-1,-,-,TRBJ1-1,CSVHMNTEAFF,TGCAGTGTACACATGAACACTGAAGCTTTCTTT
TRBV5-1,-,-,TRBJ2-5,CASSLMSGVGETQYF,TGCGCCAGCAGCTTGATGTCGGGGGTTGGAGAGACCCAGTACTTC
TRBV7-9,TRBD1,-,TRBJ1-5,CASSLGEGAQPQHF,TGTGCCAGCAGCTTAGGGGAGGGGGCTCAGCCCCAGCATTTT